This passage covers 15 T cell receptor beta chains from one sample sequenced in a study of T-cell memory formation after mild COVID-19 (dated by TCRdb to about 2021). The method behind the library was 5' RACE. Sequencing instrument: Illumina NovaSeq 6000. TCRdb ran its own pipeline on the public reads, namely fastp trimming at Q25 and MiXCR clone calling, and kept in-frame beta chains. Identical CDR3 protein sequences are pooled into one entry, listed with their most common genes and DNA. In this sample the table shows 560,000 or so distinct CDR3 sequences, 15% to 20% of which occur a single time. The ten biggest clones cover 8.1% of the sample. The sequencing sample was made of PBMCs or a T cell subset sorted from them (not recorded which). These receptor sequences come from an adult woman who had mild COVID-19 (a few samples of this study predate the infection). The sample titles of this study are shuffled in the database, so cell type and time point are left out; the donor was told from shared clones.

This clonotype was counted many times. V is TRBV4-1 and J is TRBJ2-5; TRBD2 might be the D (5 bases). Per the germline V gene, CDR1 is MGHRA and CDR2 is YSYEKL. Trimming left V 1 base short and J 4 bases short, with 13 bases between. The CDR3 loop spans 15 amino acids. The chain's CDR3 is CASSQAGIGGETQYF. The CDR3 DNA reads TGCGCCAGCAGCCAAGCAGGAATCGGAGGAGAGACCCAGTACTTC.

This clonotype came up many times. This chain connects TRBV12-3 or TRBV12-4 to TRBJ2-5; maybe TRBD2 (5 bases). CDR3 length: 14 residues. Trimming stripped 3 bases from V and 2 bases from J, with 10 bases between. CDR3 nucleotides: TGTGCCAGCAGTTTGCCCCGGACTCAAGAGACCCAGTACTTC. As protein: CASSLPRTQETQYF.

This clonotype was picked up a small number of times. The rearrangement uses TRBV7-3 and TRBJ2-2, with a possible D match to TRBD2 (5 bases). Germline V gene lookup returns CDR1 SGHTA and CDR2 FQGTGA. The ends were cut back, 6 bases at V and 2 bases at J, with 13 bases in the middle. This CDR3 spans 15 amino acids. The CDR3 loop is CASRSSGSNTGELFF. The CDR3 DNA is TGTGCCAGCAGATCCTCGGGGTCAAACACCGGGGAGCTGTTTTTT.

The chain links TRBV5-5 to TRBJ2-7; D is possibly TRBD2 (6 bases). The CDR3 has 14 residues. Between the trimmed V and J ends, which lost 4 bases and 6 bases, there was a span of 17 bases. In germline, CDR1 is SGHKS, CDR2 YYEKEE (reference sequence). Here the CDR3 DNA reads TGTGCCAGCAGCGAAACCCGGGACTCAGTCGAGCAGTACTTC. Amino acid sequence: CASSETRDSVEQYF.

This clonotype appeared many times. The rearrangement uses TRBV29-1 and TRBJ2-1, with 11 bases aligning to TRBD2. The CDR3 consists of 19 residues. J was trimmed by 8 bases and V by 4 bases; bases with no gene match: 22. Germline values: CDR1 SQVTM, CDR2 ANQGSEA. DNA of the CDR3: TGCAGCGTTGGCCCACCCGAGGGTAGCGGGAGGGCCTTTATTGATGAGCAGTTCTTC. Protein: CSVGPPEGSGRAFIDEQFF.

The table lists this clonotype with a few counts. V and J are TRBV12-3 or TRBV12-4 and TRBJ1-6, with 10 bases that match TRBD1. The CDR3 is made up of 17 amino acids. After removal of 1 base from V and 6 bases from J, the junction contained 6 bases not matched to a gene. CDR3 DNA: TGTGCCAGCAGTTTAGTCCGGGACAGGGGAGGTAATTCACCCCTCCACTTT. This codes for CASSLVRDRGGNSPLHF.

The chain couples TRBV7-3 to TRBJ2-1; 8 positions agree with TRBD1. CDR3 length: 15 amino acids. The germline V gene encodes CDR1 SGHTA and CDR2 FQGTGA. With 4 bases clipped from V and 3 bases from J, the junction kept 5 bases outside the gene matches. Here the CDR3 DNA reads TGTGCCAGCAGCTCAGACAGGGGAAACTACAATGAGCAGTTCTTC. It yields the protein CASSSDRGNYNEQFF.

The rearrangement links TRBV24-1 to TRBJ2-1; no definite D call. This CDR3 contains 11 residues. Looked up from germline, CDR1 is KGHDR and CDR2 is SFDVKD. V was clipped by 5 bases and J by 8 bases, with 6 bases between them. For the CDR3, the DNA is TGTGCCACCAGTGGAGGATATGAGCAGTTCTTC. Translation: CATSGGYEQFF.

This clonotype occurred a few times. V and J are TRBV5-1 and TRBJ1-2; the D gene is possibly TRBD1 (6 bases). The germline V and J ends were trimmed by 4 bases and 5 bases, with 15 bases remaining between them. The CDR3 runs to 14 residues. Germline CDR1 reads SGHRS; CDR2 reads YFSETQ. CDR3 in amino acids: CASSLTQGEYGYTF. In DNA, the CDR3 is TGCGCCAGCAGCCTCACACAGGGTGAATATGGCTACACCTTC.

The V gene is TRBV5-1, the J gene TRBJ2-3; 15 bases match TRBD2. J lost 5 bases, V lost 4 bases, and 5 bases had no gene match. The CDR3 extends over 16 amino acids. The germline V gene has CDR1 SGHRS and CDR2 YFSETQ. DNA for the CDR3: TGCGCCAGCAGCGGACTAGCGGGGGGGCCTCAAGATACGCAGTATTTT. It translates to CASSGLAGGPQDTQYF. Looking up the rest from reference TRBV5-1 and TRBJ2-3 gives the full variable domain: KAGVTQTPRYLIKTRGQQVTLSCSPISGHRSVSWYQQTPGQGLQFLFEYFSETQRNKGNFPGRFSGRQFSNSRSEMNVSTLELGDSALYLCASSGLAGGPQDTQYFGPGTRLTVL.

The rearrangement joins TRBV29-1 to TRBJ1-1; TRBD1 aligns across 9 bases. Germline CDR1 SQVTM, CDR2 ANQGSEA. There are 16 residues in the CDR3. Trimming at V came to 7 bases and at J to 6 bases, leaving 18 bases not matched to a gene. In DNA form, the CDR3 reads TGCAGCGCTATTATGCCGGGACAGGGAGAATTCGCTGAAGCTTTCTTT. Its protein product is CSAIMPGQGEFAEAFF.

This clonotype was counted ten times or more. This CDR3 is CATSVEGAGEQFF. DNA of the CDR3: TGTGCCACCAGTGTTGAGGGAGCGGGTGAGCAGTTCTTC. The gene calls are TRBV24-1 and TRBJ2-1; tentative D call: TRBD2 (6 bases). This CDR3 is built from 13 residues. Germline loops: CDR1 KGHDR, CDR2 SFDVKD. V was clipped by 5 bases and J by 9 bases, with 13 bases between them.

The chain employs TRBV9 and TRBJ1-2; 9 nucleotides match TRBD1. Germline trimming cut 0 bases from V and 4 bases from J; bases unmatched to any gene: 4. The CDR3 spans 15 residues. Per the germline V gene, CDR1 is SGDLS and CDR2 is YYNGEE. CDR3 nucleotide sequence: TGTGCCAGCAGCGTAGGGGGACAGGGCACCTATGGCTACACCTTC. Translated: CASSVGGQGTYGYTF.

CDR3 sequence reads: CAWSTGTSGREQFF. CDR3 sequence (DNA): TGTGCCTGGAGTACCGGGACTAGCGGCAGAGAGCAGTTCTTC. V gene TRBV30 combines with J gene TRBJ2-1; 11 bases align to TRBD2. The CDR3 contains 14 residues. The germline gives CDR1 GTSNPN, CDR2 SVGIG (reference sequence). Germline trimming cut 2 bases from V and 10 bases from J; bases unmatched to any gene: 7. The variable domain in full, completed from reference TRBV30 and TRBJ2-1, reads SQTIHQWPATLVQPVGSPLSLECTVEGTSNPNLYWYRQAAGRGLQLLFYSVGIGQISSEVPQNLSASRPQDRQFILSSKKLLLSDSGFYLCAWSTGTSGREQFFGPGTRLTVL.

The genes are TRBV4-3 and TRBJ2-3; 8 bases agree with TRBD2. The CDR3 runs 19 residues. The germline V gene has CDR1 LGHNA and CDR2 YSLEER. The J segment lost 4 bases and the V segment lost 1 base, leaving 16 bases of the junction unmatched. The CDR3 region is CASSQVLNFYGRGPDTQYF. In DNA, the CDR3 is TGCGCCAGCAGCCAAGTTCTAAACTTCTACGGGAGGGGACCAGATACGCAGTATTTT.